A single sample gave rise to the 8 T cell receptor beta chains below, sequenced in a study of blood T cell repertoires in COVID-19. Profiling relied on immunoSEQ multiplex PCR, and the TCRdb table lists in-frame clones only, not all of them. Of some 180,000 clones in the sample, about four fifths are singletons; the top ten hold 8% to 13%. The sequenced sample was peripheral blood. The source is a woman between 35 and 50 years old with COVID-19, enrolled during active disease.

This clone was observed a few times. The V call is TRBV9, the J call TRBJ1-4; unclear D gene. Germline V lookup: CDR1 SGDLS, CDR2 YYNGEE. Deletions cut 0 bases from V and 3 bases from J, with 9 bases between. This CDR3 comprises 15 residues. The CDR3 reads CASSVDGRANEKLFF. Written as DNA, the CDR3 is TGTGCCAGCAGCGTAGATGGTAGAGCTAATGAAAAACTGTTTTTT.

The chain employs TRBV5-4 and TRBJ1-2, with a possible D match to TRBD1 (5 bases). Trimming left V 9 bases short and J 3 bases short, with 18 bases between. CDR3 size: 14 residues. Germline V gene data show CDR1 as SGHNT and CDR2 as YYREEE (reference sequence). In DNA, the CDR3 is TGTGCCACGTCTCGGGGGGTTACGGACTATGGCTACACCTTC. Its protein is CATSRGVTDYGYTF.

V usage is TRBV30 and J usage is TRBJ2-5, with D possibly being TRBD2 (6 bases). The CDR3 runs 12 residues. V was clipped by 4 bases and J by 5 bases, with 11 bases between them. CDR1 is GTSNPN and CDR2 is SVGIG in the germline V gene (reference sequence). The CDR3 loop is CAWKEGGETQYF. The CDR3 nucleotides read TGTGCCTGGAAGGAAGGAGGGGAGACCCAGTACTTC.

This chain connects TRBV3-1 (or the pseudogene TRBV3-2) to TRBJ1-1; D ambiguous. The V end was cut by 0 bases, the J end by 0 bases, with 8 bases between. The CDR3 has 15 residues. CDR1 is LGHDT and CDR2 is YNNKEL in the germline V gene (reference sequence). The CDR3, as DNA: TGTGCCAGCAGCCAAGATTGGCAGATGAACACTGAAGCTTTCTTT. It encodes CASSQDWQMNTEAFF.

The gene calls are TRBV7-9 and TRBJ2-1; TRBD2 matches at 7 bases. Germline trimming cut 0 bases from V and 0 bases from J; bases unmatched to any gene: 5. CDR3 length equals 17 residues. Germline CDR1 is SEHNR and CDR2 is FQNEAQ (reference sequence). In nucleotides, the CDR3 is TGTGCCAGCAGCTTAGCGGGGCGGGGGAGCTCCTACAATGAGCAGTTCTTC. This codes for CASSLAGRGSSYNEQFF.

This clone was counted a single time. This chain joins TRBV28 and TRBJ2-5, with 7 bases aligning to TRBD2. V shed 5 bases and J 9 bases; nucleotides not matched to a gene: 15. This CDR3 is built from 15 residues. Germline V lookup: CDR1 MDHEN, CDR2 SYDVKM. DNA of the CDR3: TGTGCCAGCAGTCTTCCGGGACGACTAGCTGGGGCCCAGTACTTC. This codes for CASSLPGRLAGAQYF.

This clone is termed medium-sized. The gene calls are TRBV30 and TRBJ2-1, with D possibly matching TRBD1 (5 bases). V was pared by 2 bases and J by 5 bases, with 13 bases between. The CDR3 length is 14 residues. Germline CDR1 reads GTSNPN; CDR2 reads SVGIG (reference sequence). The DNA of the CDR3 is TGTGCCTGGAGTAGGGGCCCCCTGGACAATGAGCAGTTCTTC. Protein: CAWSRGPLDNEQFF.

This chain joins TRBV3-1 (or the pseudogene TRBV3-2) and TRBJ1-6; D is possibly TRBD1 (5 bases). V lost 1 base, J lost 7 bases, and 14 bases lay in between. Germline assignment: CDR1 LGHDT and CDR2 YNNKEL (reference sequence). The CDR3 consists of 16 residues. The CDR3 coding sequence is TGTGCCAGCAGCCAAGTTTCAGCAGGGCGGAATTCACCCCTCCACTTT. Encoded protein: CASSQVSAGRNSPLHF.